The next 11 T cell receptor beta chains were all read from a single sample in a study of early T cells in non-severe SARS-CoV-2 infection. TCRdb called the 5' RACE reads again in MiXCR, with one record for every CDR3 protein. The sample has tens of thousands of distinct CDR3 sequences; approximately 10% are singletons. The sequences come from whole blood, collected at baseline. The source is an adult who was a healthcare worker with PCR-confirmed SARS-CoV-2 infection or an uninfected control (not recorded which).

This clonotype was counted at least ten times. The CDR3 loop reads CASRIEGSQPQHF. CDR3 DNA: TGTGCCAGCAGAATCGAGGGGTCTCAGCCCCAGCATTTT. The chain uses TRBV6-1 and TRBJ1-5, with D possibly matching TRBD1 (5 bases). Per germline, CDR1 MNHNS and CDR2 SASEGT. Between the trimmed V and J ends, which lost 6 bases and 6 bases, there was a span of 12 bases. The CDR3 covers 13 residues.

The rearrangement joins TRBV7-2 to TRBJ1-5; possible D gene TRBD1, 5 bases. Germline CDR1 and CDR2: SGHTA and FQGNSA. The V end lost 5 bases, the J end lost 1 base, and 9 bases lay between the germline ends. This CDR3 is built from 14 residues. The CDR3 sequence: CASSPRGSNQPQHF. In DNA form, the CDR3 reads TGTGCCAGCAGCCCCCGGGGCAGCAATCAGCCCCAGCATTTT.

This clonotype was picked up a small number of times. The chain combines TRBV7-2 with TRBJ2-1; 7 bases are shared with TRBD2. V was pared by 3 bases and J by 2 bases, with 1 base of the junction left unmatched. CDR3 length equals 14 residues. Per germline, CDR1 SGHTA and CDR2 FQGNSA. The CDR3 reads CASSLTSPYNEQFF. CDR3 in DNA: TGTGCCAGCAGCTTGACTAGCCCCTACAATGAGCAGTTCTTC.

This clonotype was seen many times. The chain combines TRBV20-1 with TRBJ2-7, with TRBD1 matching over 8 bases. Losses at the gene ends were 5 bases for V and 1 base for J; bases not matched to a gene: 10. The V gene's germline CDR1 is DFQATT and CDR2 SNEGSKA (reference sequence). The CDR3 runs to 15 residues. CDR3 amino acids: CSASSGTGSSYEQYF. In nucleotides, the CDR3 is TGCAGTGCTTCTTCCGGGACAGGCTCTTCCTACGAGCAGTACTTC.

This clonotype was detected ten times or more. The V and J genes are TRBV6-6 and TRBJ1-6; tentatively, D is TRBD1 (6 bases). This CDR3 has 14 residues. V lost 2 bases and J lost 7, with 9 bases in between. Germline V lookup: CDR1 MNHNY, CDR2 SVGAGI (reference sequence). CDR3 bases: TGTGCCAGCAGTTACACCACAGGGAATTCACCCCTCCACTTT. The encoded protein is CASSYTTGNSPLHF.

This clonotype was detected a few times. This rearrangement joins TRBV5-1 to TRBJ2-4, with D perhaps assigned TRBD1 or TRBD2 (5 bases each). Trimming pared 4 bases from V and 0 bases from J, leaving 14 bases between. CDR3 length: 16 amino acids. From germline, CDR1 is SGHRS and CDR2 YFSETQ. The CDR3 nucleotides are TGCGCCAGCAGCACGGGACGGAGCCTAGCCAAAAACATTCAGTACTTC. Encoded protein: CASSTGRSLAKNIQYF.

The J gene is TRBJ2-1, the V gene TRBV5-6; 8 bases are shared with TRBD2. The CDR3 extends over 16 amino acids. Germline values: CDR1 SGHDT, CDR2 YYEEEE. V lost 2 bases, J lost 2 bases, and 6 bases stayed unmatched. Here the CDR3 reads CASSFDPRGAYNEQFF. The DNA for the CDR3 is TGTGCCAGCAGCTTCGACCCGCGGGGGGCCTACAATGAGCAGTTCTTC.

This chain links TRBV10-3 with TRBJ2-3; D remains ambiguous. CDR3 length: 17 residues. Germline loops: CDR1 ENHRY, CDR2 SYGVKD. With 0 bases removed from V and 1 base from J, the gap between germline ends came to 14 bases. The CDR3 here is CAISESGVSGGTDTQYF. CDR3 coding DNA: TGTGCCATCAGTGAGTCGGGCGTCAGTGGGGGCACAGATACGCAGTATTTT.

This clonotype appeared many times. The CDR3 loop is CSARDAGYGYTF. CDR3 nucleotide sequence: TGCAGTGCTAGGGATGCGGGATATGGCTACACCTTC. The V gene is TRBV20-1, the J gene TRBJ1-2; no clear D gene. V shed 3 bases and J shed 5 bases, with 10 bases lying between them. Germline CDR1 DFQATT, CDR2 SNEGSKA (reference sequence). This CDR3 is 12 amino acids long.

The chain uses TRBV10-2 and TRBJ2-5, with 8 bases identical to TRBD1. The CDR3 is 14 amino acids. The germline V gene encodes CDR1 WSHSY and CDR2 SAAADI. V trimming: 5 bases; J trimming: 5 bases; junction bases outside the gene matches: 7. CDR3 residues: CASSSGQGGETQYF. The CDR3 nucleotides are TGCGCCAGCAGTTCCGGACAGGGCGGGGAGACCCAGTACTTC.

Ten or more counts support this clonotype. This chain connects TRBV24-1 to TRBJ1-5; 7 bases are a match to TRBD1. This CDR3 is built from 13 residues. V lost 4 bases, J lost 8 bases, and 4 bases stayed unmatched. Germline loops: CDR1 KGHDR, CDR2 SFDVKD. The CDR3 coding sequence is TGTGCCACCAGTGACCCAACAGGGGAGCCCCAGCATTTT. Translation: CATSDPTGEPQHF.